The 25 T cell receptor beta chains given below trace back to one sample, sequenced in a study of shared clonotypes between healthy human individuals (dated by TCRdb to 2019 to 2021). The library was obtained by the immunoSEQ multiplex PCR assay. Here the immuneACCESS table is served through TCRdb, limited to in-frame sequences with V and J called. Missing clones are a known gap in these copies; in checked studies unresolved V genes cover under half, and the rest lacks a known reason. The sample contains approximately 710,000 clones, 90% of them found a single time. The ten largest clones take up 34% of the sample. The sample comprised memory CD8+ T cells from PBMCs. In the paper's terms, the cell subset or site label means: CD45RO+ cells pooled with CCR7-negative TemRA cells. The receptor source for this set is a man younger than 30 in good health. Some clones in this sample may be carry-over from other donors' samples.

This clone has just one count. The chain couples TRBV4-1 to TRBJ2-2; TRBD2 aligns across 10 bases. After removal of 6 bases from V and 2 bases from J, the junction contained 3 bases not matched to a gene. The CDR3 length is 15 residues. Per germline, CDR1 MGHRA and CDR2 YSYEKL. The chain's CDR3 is CASRAGGPNTGELFF. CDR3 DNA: TGCGCCAGCAGAGCGGGAGGGCCTAACACCGGGGAGCTGTTTTTT.

The CDR3 protein is CASSQLKPMVGELFF. The CDR3 nucleotides read TGCGCCAGCAGCCAACTGAAACCTATGGTCGGGGAGCTGTTTTTT. The chain carries TRBV4-3 and TRBJ2-2; D gene unclear. Trimming removed 2 bases at V and 7 bases at J, with 14 bases between. Germline CDR1 and CDR2: LGHNA and YSLEER. This CDR3 comprises 15 residues.

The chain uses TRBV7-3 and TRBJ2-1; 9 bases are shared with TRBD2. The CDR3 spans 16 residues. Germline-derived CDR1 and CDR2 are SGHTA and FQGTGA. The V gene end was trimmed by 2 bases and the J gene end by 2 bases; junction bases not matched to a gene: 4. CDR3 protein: CASSLGSSGTYNEQFF. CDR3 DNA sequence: TGTGCCAGCAGCTTAGGTTCTAGCGGGACCTACAATGAGCAGTTCTTC.

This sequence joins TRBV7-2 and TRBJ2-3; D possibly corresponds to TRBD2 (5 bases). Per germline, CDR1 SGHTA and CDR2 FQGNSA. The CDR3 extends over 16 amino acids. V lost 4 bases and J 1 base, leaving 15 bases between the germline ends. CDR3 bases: TGTGCCAGCAGCTACCACCCGCTAGCTCGCACAGATACGCAGTATTTT. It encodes CASSYHPLARTDTQYF. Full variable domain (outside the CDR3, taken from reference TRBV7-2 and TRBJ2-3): GAGVSQSPSNKVTEKGKDVELRCDPISGHTALYWYRQSLGQGLEFLIYFQGNSAPDKSGLPSDRFSAERTGGSVSTLTIQRTQQEDSAVYLCASSYHPLARTDTQYFGPGTRLTVL.

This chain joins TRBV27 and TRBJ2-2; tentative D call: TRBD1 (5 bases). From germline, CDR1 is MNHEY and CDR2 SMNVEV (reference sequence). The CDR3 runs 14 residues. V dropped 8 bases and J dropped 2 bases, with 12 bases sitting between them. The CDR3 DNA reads TGTGCCAGCGCTGGGGCGAGTAACACCGGGGAGCTGTTTTTT. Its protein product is CASAGASNTGELFF.

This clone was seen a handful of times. CDR3 nucleotide sequence: TGTGCCAGCAGCCCCTGGACAGGGGAGAATGAAAAACTGTTTTTT. It translates to CASSPWTGENEKLFF. The gene calls are TRBV7-8 and TRBJ1-4, with 9 bases aligning to TRBD1. This CDR3 is 15 amino acids long. The junction had 6 bases not matched to a gene; V was cut back by 5 bases and J by 5 bases. Germline values: CDR1 SGHVS, CDR2 FQNEAQ.

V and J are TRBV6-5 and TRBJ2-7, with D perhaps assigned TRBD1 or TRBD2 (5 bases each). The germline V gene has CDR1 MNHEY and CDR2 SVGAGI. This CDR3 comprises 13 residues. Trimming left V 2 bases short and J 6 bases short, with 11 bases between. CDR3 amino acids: CASSYGQGVEQYF. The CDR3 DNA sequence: TGTGCCAGCAGTTACGGGCAGGGAGTCGAGCAGTACTTC.

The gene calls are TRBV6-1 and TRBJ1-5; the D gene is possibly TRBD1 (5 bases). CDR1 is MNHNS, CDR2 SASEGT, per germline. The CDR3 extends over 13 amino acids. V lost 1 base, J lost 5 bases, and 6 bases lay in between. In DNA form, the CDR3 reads TGTGCCAGCAGTGAAGACAGGTATCAGCCCCAGCATTTT. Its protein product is CASSEDRYQPQHF.

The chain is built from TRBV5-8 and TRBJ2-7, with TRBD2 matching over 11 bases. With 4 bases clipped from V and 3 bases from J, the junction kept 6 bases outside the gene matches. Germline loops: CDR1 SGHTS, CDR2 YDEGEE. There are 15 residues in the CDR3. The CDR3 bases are TGTGCCAGCAGCGAGCGACTAGCGGGACGCTACGAGCAGTACTTC. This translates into CASSERLAGRYEQYF.

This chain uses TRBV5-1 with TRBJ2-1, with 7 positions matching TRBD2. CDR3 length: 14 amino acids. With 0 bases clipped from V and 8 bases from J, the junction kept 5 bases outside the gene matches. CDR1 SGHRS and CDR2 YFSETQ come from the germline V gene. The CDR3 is CASSLVSGIDEQFF. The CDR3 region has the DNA TGCGCCAGCAGCTTGGTGAGCGGGATCGATGAGCAGTTCTTC.

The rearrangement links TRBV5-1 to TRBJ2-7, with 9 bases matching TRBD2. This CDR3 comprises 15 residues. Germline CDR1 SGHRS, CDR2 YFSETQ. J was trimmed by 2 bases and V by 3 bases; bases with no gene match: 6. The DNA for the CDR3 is TGCGCCAGCAGCTCGGGTAGCGGGAGTCCCTACGAGCAGTACTTC. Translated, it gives CASSSGSGSPYEQYF.

The CDR3 coding sequence is TGTGCCAGCAGACCACAGATGAACACTGAAGCTTTCTTT. It codes for CASRPQMNTEAFF. The V and J genes are TRBV2 and TRBJ1-1; no reliable D call. The length of the CDR3 is 13 residues. In germline, CDR1 is SNHLY, CDR2 FYNNEI. V was trimmed by 6 bases and J by 0 bases, leaving 8 bases between them.

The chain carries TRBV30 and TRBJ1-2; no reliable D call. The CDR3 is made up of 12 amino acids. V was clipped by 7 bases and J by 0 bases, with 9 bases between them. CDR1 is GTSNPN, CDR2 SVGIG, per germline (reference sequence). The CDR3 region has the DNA TGTGCCTACAACCTGGCTAACTATGGCTACACCTTC. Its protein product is CAYNLANYGYTF.

The CDR3 is CASSADRAPRAGNTIYF. CDR3 coding DNA: TGTGCCAGCAGCGCCGACAGGGCCCCGAGGGCTGGAAACACCATATATTTT. J is TRBJ1-3 and V is TRBV7-6; TRBD1 matches 7 bases. V was clipped by 5 bases and J by 2 bases; unmatched bases: 12. The CDR3 is 17 residues long. The V gene's germline CDR1 is SGHVS and CDR2 FNYEAQ.

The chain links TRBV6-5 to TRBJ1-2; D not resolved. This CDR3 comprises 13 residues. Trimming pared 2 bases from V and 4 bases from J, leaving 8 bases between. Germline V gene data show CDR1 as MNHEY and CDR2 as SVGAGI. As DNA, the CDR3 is TGTGCCAGCAGTTACGGAATCCTCTATGGCTACACCTTC. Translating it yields CASSYGILYGYTF.

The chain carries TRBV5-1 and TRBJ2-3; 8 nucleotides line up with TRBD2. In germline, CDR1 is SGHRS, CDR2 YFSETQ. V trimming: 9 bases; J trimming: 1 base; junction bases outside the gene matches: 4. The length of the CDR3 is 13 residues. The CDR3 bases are TGCGCCACCGGGGGGGATGGCACAGATACGCAGTATTTT. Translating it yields CATGGDGTDTQYF.

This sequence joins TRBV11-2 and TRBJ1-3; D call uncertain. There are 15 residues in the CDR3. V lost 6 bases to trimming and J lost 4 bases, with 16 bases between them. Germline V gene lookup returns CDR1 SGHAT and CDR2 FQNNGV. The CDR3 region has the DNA TGTGCCAGCAGTCCCCTGAGGGCCTCGGGAAACACCATATATTTT. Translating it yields CASSPLRASGNTIYF.

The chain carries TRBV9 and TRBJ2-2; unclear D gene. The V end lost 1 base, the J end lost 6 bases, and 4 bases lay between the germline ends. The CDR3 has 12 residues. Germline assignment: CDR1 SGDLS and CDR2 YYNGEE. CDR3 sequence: CASSVSPGELFF. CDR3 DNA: TGTGCCAGCAGCGTATCCCCCGGGGAGCTGTTTTTT.

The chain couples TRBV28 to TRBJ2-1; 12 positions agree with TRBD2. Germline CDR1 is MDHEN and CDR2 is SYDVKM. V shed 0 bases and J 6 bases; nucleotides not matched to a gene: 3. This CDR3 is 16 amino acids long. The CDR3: CASSLWASGRGNEQFF. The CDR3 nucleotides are TGTGCCAGCAGTTTATGGGCTAGCGGGAGGGGCAATGAGCAGTTCTTC.

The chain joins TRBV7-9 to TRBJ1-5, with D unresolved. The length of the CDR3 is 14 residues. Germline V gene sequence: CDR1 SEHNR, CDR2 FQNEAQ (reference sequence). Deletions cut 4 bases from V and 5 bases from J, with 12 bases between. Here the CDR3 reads CASSSDAGHQPQHF. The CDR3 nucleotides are TGTGCCAGCAGCTCCGACGCCGGGCATCAGCCCCAGCATTTT.

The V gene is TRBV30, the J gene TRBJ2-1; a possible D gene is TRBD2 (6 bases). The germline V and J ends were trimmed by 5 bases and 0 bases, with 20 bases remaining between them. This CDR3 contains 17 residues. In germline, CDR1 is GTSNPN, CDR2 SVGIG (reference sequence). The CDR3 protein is CAWAGLRPPSSYNEQFF. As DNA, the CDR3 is TGTGCCTGGGCGGGACTCCGCCCACCCTCCTCCTACAATGAGCAGTTCTTC.

The CDR3 sequence: CASSHPGGIGRDAEAFF. In DNA, the CDR3 is TGTGCCAGCAGTCACCCCGGGGGGATCGGAAGGGACGCTGAAGCTTTCTTT. The genes are TRBV28 and TRBJ1-1, with a tentative D call TRBD1 (5 bases). V was cut by 5 bases and J by 6 bases, with 25 bases left in between. CDR3 length: 17 residues. Germline assignment: CDR1 MDHEN and CDR2 SYDVKM. Looking up the rest from reference TRBV28 and TRBJ1-1 gives the full variable domain: DVKVTQSSRYLVKRTGEKVFLECVQDMDHENMFWYRQDPGLGLRLIYFSYDVKMKEKGDIPEGYSVSREKKERFSLILESASTNQTSMYLCASSHPGGIGRDAEAFFGQGTRLTVV.

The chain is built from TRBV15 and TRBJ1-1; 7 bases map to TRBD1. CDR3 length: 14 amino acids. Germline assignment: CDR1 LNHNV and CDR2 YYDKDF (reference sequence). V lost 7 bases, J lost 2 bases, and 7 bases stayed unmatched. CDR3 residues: CATTMTGSNTEAFF. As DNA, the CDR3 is TGTGCCACCACCATGACAGGGTCTAACACTGAAGCTTTCTTT.

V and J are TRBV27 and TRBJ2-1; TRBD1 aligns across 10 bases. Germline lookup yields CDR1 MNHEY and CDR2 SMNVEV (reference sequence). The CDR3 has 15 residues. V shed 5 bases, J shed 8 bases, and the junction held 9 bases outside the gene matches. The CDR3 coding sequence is TGTGCCAGCAGTCCCTGGGACGGGACAGGGGATGAGCAGTTCTTC. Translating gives CASSPWDGTGDEQFF.

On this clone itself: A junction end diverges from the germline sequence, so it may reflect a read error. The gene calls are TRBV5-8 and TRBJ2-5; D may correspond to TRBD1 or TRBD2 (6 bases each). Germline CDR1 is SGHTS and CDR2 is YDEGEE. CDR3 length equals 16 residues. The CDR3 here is CANSLGRTRGEETQYF. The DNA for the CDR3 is TGTGCCAACAGCTTGGGCCGAACGAGGGGGGAAGAGACCCAGTACTTC.